A single sample gave rise to the 29 T cell receptor beta chains below, sequenced in a study of lymphopenia after photon versus proton radiotherapy. Clones were read by immunoSEQ multiplex PCR, and TCRdb kept only the in-frame ones, dropping some. The sample comprises some 76,000 clones, 85% to 95% of which are singletons, and over 2% rests with the top ten. The sample here was peripheral blood, taken from a patient treated with photon-based radiotherapy. All receptors derive from a woman between 40 and 55 years old with cholangiocarcinoma.

This rearrangement joins TRBV7-9 to TRBJ1-3; 10 bases line up with TRBD1. The J segment lost 2 bases and the V segment lost 5 bases, leaving 3 bases of the junction unmatched. The CDR3 covers 15 residues. From germline, CDR1 is SEHNR and CDR2 FQNEAQ (reference sequence). The CDR3 nucleotides are TGTGCCAGCAGCCAAGGACAGGGGGCTGGAAACACCATATATTTT. Encoded protein: CASSQGQGAGNTIYF.

This clone appeared once. The V call is TRBV5-7, the J call TRBJ1-1; D is possibly TRBD1 (6 bases). TRBV5-7 has ORF status, its function being uncertain. The germline V and J ends were trimmed by 4 bases and 7 bases, with 20 bases remaining between them. The CDR3 is 15 amino acids. This chain's CDR3 is CASSNNRQPGHEAFF. DNA of the CDR3: TGTGCCAGCAGCAATAATAGACAACCGGGACATGAAGCTTTCTTT.

This chain connects TRBV18 to TRBJ1-2, with 7 bases aligning to TRBD1. This CDR3 contains 15 residues. V shed 6 bases and J 2 bases; nucleotides not matched to a gene: 9. CDR1 is KGHSH, CDR2 LQKENI, per germline. Written as DNA, the CDR3 is TGTGCCAGCTCCCCCGACAGGGTTGGAAACTATGGCTACACCTTC. Protein sequence: CASSPDRVGNYGYTF. Full variable domain (remainder filled in from reference TRBV18 and TRBJ1-2): NAGVMQNPRHLVRRRGQEARLRCSPMKGHSHVYWYRQLPEEGLKFMVYLQKENIIDESGMPKERFSAEFPKEGPSILRIQQVVRGDSAAYFCASSPDRVGNYGYTFGSGTRLTVV.

J is TRBJ2-2 and V is TRBV7-9; 11 bases map to TRBD2. CDR3 size: 17 residues. Germline V gene lookup returns CDR1 SEHNR and CDR2 FQNEAQ (reference sequence). J was trimmed by 4 bases and V by 7 bases; bases with no gene match: 11. CDR3 loop: CASNADLGLAATGELFF. As DNA, the CDR3 is TGTGCCAGCAACGCTGACCTGGGACTAGCGGCCACCGGGGAGCTGTTTTTT.

This clone has only one observation. This chain connects TRBV5-1 to TRBJ1-1; the D gene is possibly TRBD1 (6 bases). V lost 4 bases to trimming and J lost 2 bases, with 12 bases between them. The CDR3 length is 14 residues. Germline CDR1 reads SGHRS; CDR2 reads YFSETQ. CDR3 loop: CASSPGGGNTEAFF. CDR3 nucleotides: TGCGCCAGCAGCCCGGGGGGCGGTAACACTGAAGCTTTCTTT.

The chain is built from TRBV28 and TRBJ1-1; D call uncertain. Germline lookup yields CDR1 MDHEN and CDR2 SYDVKM. The CDR3 has 11 residues. With 6 bases removed from V and 2 bases from J, the gap between germline ends came to 4 bases. The CDR3 nucleotides are TGTGCCAGCAGGACCAACACTGAAGCTTTCTTT. Residues: CASRTNTEAFF.

This chain connects TRBV21-1 to TRBJ2-5; TRBD1 is the table's D call and was not checked against the DNA. TRBV21-1 is given as a pseudogene. This CDR3 has 15 amino acids. CDR3 protein: CASSKIGQAKETQYF. The CDR3 DNA is TGTGCCAGCAGCAAAATCGGACAGGCCAAAGAGACCCAGTACTTC.

V is TRBV28 and J is TRBJ2-3; 7 nucleotides match TRBD2. V was clipped by 6 bases and J by 2 bases; unmatched bases: 11. Per germline, CDR1 MDHEN and CDR2 SYDVKM. CDR3 length: 16 amino acids. CDR3 amino acids: CASRSPRSGATDTQYF. CDR3 sequence (DNA): TGTGCCAGCAGATCCCCACGGAGCGGGGCCACAGATACGCAGTATTTT.

This rearrangement joins TRBV4-3 to TRBJ2-7, with 7 nucleotides matching TRBD1. CDR3 length equals 16 residues. Trimming at V came to 2 bases and at J to 3 bases, leaving 10 bases not matched to a gene. The germline V gene encodes CDR1 LGHNA and CDR2 YSLEER. This CDR3 reads CASSQKRQGWHYEQYF. DNA for the CDR3: TGCGCCAGCAGCCAAAAGCGACAGGGTTGGCACTACGAGCAGTACTTC.

This rearrangement joins TRBV2 to TRBJ1-4; D may be TRBD1 (5 bases). Germline V CDR1 and CDR2: SNHLY, FYNNEI. This CDR3 is 13 amino acids long. Trimming pared 3 bases from V and 7 bases from J, leaving 9 bases between. In DNA, the CDR3 is TGTGCCAGCAGTGATATAGGGGTTGAAAAACTGTTTTTT. The encoded protein is CASSDIGVEKLFF.

The CDR3 sequence: CTSSQASGRVDEQFF. The CDR3 coding sequence is TGCACCAGCAGCCAAGCTAGCGGGAGGGTCGATGAGCAGTTCTTC. The chain has TRBV1 and TRBJ2-1; TRBD2, the D gene given by the table, was not confirmed from the DNA. TRBV1 is tagged as a pseudogene. This CDR3 spans 15 amino acids.

This CDR3 reads CASSNSGQANTGELFF. The CDR3 region has the DNA TGTGCCAGCAGCAACTCCGGACAGGCGAACACCGGGGAGCTGTTTTTT. The chain couples TRBV28 to TRBJ2-2; 7 bases line up with TRBD1. Germline assignment: CDR1 MDHEN and CDR2 SYDVKM. The J segment lost 0 bases and the V segment lost 6 bases, leaving 7 bases of the junction unmatched. The CDR3 has 16 residues. Full variable domain (rest looked up from reference TRBV28 and TRBJ2-2): DVKVTQSSRYLVKRTGEKVFLECVQDMDHENMFWYRQDPGLGLRLIYFSYDVKMKEKGDIPEGYSVSREKKERFSLILESASTNQTSMYLCASSNSGQANTGELFFGEGSRLTVL.

The V call is TRBV30, the J call TRBJ2-2; D perhaps matches TRBD2 (6 bases). Per the germline V gene, CDR1 is GTSNPN and CDR2 is SVGIG (reference sequence). Trimming took off 0 bases at V and 11 bases at J, with 16 bases between the two ends. This CDR3 comprises 14 residues. CDR3 amino acids: CAWSVLPSGRELFF. The CDR3 DNA follows: TGTGCCTGGAGTGTACTCCCCTCCGGGAGAGAGCTGTTTTTT. The whole variable domain, remainder taken from reference TRBV30 and TRBJ2-2, is SQTIHQWPATLVQPVGSPLSLECTVEGTSNPNLYWYRQAAGRGLQLLFYSVGIGQISSEVPQNLSASRPQDRQFILSSKKLLLSDSGFYLCAWSVLPSGRELFFGEGSRLTVL.

The rearrangement uses TRBV7-2 and TRBJ2-7; 7 bases are shared with TRBD1. Germline values: CDR1 SGHTA, CDR2 FQGNSA. Losses at the gene ends were 3 bases for V and 4 bases for J; bases not matched to a gene: 6. CDR3 length: 14 residues. As DNA, the CDR3 is TGTGCCAGCAGCTTCTTAGGGGGCGGATACGAGCAGTACTTC. Amino acids: CASSFLGGGYEQYF.

The genes are TRBV6-5 and TRBJ1-1; D is uncertain. Germline loops: CDR1 MNHEY, CDR2 SVGAGI. Trimming took off 0 bases at V and 5 bases at J, with 7 bases between the two ends. CDR3 size: 13 residues. The CDR3 nucleotides read TGTGCCAGCAGTTACTCGGAGGGAACTGAAGCTTTCTTT. Translated, it gives CASSYSEGTEAFF.

The chain has TRBV4-2 and TRBJ2-1, with D possibly being TRBD2 (6 bases). The V end was cut by 1 base, the J end by 9 bases, with 13 bases between. The germline V gene has CDR1 LGHNA and CDR2 YNFKEQ. This CDR3 comprises 14 residues. The CDR3 spells CASSQGAREREQFF. CDR3 nucleotide sequence: TGTGCCAGCAGCCAAGGGGCTCGGGAGCGTGAGCAGTTCTTC.

The rearrangement links TRBV14 to TRBJ1-4; possibly TRBD1 for D (6 bases). Trimming shortened V by 2 bases and J by 3 bases, and 10 bases separated the two germline ends. CDR3 length equals 15 residues. Germline V gene sequence: CDR1 SGHDN, CDR2 FVKESK. CDR3 amino acids: CASSQRQGSNEKLFF. CDR3 DNA sequence: TGTGCCAGCAGCCAACGTCAGGGGTCTAATGAAAAACTGTTTTTT. The full variable domain, in which reference TRBV14 and TRBJ1-4 provide the parts outside the CDR3, is EAGVTQFPSHSVIEKGQTVTLRCDPISGHDNLYWYRRVMGKEIKFLLHFVKESKQDESGMPNNRFLAERTGGTYSTLKVQPAELEDSGVYFCASSQRQGSNEKLFFGSGTQLSVL.

The chain combines TRBV2 with TRBJ2-2, with D possibly being TRBD2 (6 bases). Germline CDR1 is SNHLY and CDR2 is FYNNEI. V lost 6 bases, J lost 7 bases, and 15 bases lay in between. The CDR3 sequence is 14 residues long. The CDR3 nucleotides read TGTGCCAGCAGCCCCGGGACTTTTAACGGGGAGCTGTTTTTT. Protein product: CASSPGTFNGELFF.

This chain joins TRBV4-3 and TRBJ1-4; the D gene is possibly TRBD1 (6 bases). CDR1 is LGHNA and CDR2 is YSLEER in the germline V gene. This CDR3 spans 17 amino acids. The germline V and J ends were trimmed by 1 base and 2 bases, with 14 bases remaining between them. DNA for the CDR3: TGCGCCAGCAGCCAAGGCAGTTGGGGGGCCACTAATGAAAAACTGTTTTTT. This sequence encodes CASSQGSWGATNEKLFF.

This chain uses TRBV15 with TRBJ2-3; D is ambiguous. From germline, CDR1 is LNHNV and CDR2 YYDKDF (reference sequence). The ends were cut back, 1 base at V and 6 bases at J, with 14 bases in the middle. This CDR3 spans 15 amino acids. The CDR3 region has the DNA TGTGCCACCAGCAGAGGGGGTGTGATAGGGGATACGCAGTATTTT. Its protein product is CATSRGGVIGDTQYF.

This chain connects TRBV30 to TRBJ2-1; 10 nucleotides align to TRBD1. The CDR3 has 14 residues. The V gene's germline CDR1 is GTSNPN and CDR2 SVGIG (reference sequence). V dropped 2 bases and J dropped 4; count of bases not matched to a gene: 2. Written as DNA, the CDR3 is TGTGCCTGGAGTTGGGACAGGGGATACAATGAGCAGTTCTTC. Translated, it gives CAWSWDRGYNEQFF.

V usage is TRBV28 and J usage is TRBJ2-3; 9 bases match TRBD2. V shed 6 bases, J shed 4 bases, and the junction held 11 bases outside the gene matches. The germline CDR1 and CDR2 sequences are MDHEN and SYDVKM. CDR3 length: 16 amino acids. The CDR3 is CASRRASGRRSDTQYF. The DNA of the CDR3 is TGTGCCAGCAGAAGGGCGAGCGGGAGGAGGTCAGATACGCAGTATTTT. The entire variable domain, with the rest obtained from reference TRBV28 and TRBJ2-3, is as follows: DVKVTQSSRYLVKRTGEKVFLECVQDMDHENMFWYRQDPGLGLRLIYFSYDVKMKEKGDIPEGYSVSREKKERFSLILESASTNQTSMYLCASRRASGRRSDTQYFGPGTRLTVL.

The chain has TRBV29-1 and TRBJ1-1; 9 bases align to TRBD1. Germline CDR1 is SQVTM and CDR2 is ANQGSEA. The V and J ends lost 6 bases and 0 bases, in that order; junction bases with no gene match: 2. The CDR3 is made up of 13 amino acids. CDR3 DNA sequence: TGCAGCGTCCGGACAGGGGTGAACACTGAAGCTTTCTTT. Amino acids: CSVRTGVNTEAFF.

CDR3 amino acids: CAWRLRDRERNEQFF. CDR3 bases: TGTGCCTGGCGACTCCGGGACAGGGAACGAAATGAGCAGTTCTTC. This chain joins TRBV30 and TRBJ2-1; TRBD1 aligns across 9 bases. CDR1 and CDR2 from the germline V gene are GTSNPN and SVGIG (reference sequence). The CDR3 is made up of 15 amino acids. V shed 5 bases, J shed 7 bases, and the junction held 12 bases outside the gene matches. The full variable domain, rest sourced from reference TRBV30 and TRBJ2-1, is SQTIHQWPATLVQPVGSPLSLECTVEGTSNPNLYWYRQAAGRGLQLLFYSVGIGQISSEVPQNLSASRPQDRQFILSSKKLLLSDSGFYLCAWRLRDRERNEQFFGPGTRLTVL.

The CDR3 DNA reads as TGTGCCAGCAGCAGGACAGGAAGGGACACTGAAGCTTTCTTT. Translation gives CASSRTGRDTEAFF. The V gene is TRBV9, the J gene TRBJ1-1; TRBD1 aligns across 7 bases. The ends lost 4 bases at V and 3 bases at J; junction bases unmatched: 6. The germline CDR1 and CDR2 sequences are SGDLS and YYNGEE. The CDR3 has 14 amino acids.

This chain connects TRBV10-3 to TRBJ2-1, with no clear D. The V end lost 5 bases, the J end lost 8 bases, and 7 bases lay between the germline ends. This CDR3 contains 11 residues. Germline lookup yields CDR1 ENHRY and CDR2 SYGVKD. CDR3 in amino acids: CAISPMDEQFF. CDR3 in DNA: TGTGCCATCAGTCCGATGGATGAGCAGTTCTTC.

CDR3 residues: CASSEGLAGPYEQYF. DNA of the CDR3: TGTGCCAGCAGCGAAGGACTAGCGGGTCCCTACGAGCAGTACTTC. The rearrangement links TRBV9 to TRBJ2-7; 11 bases align to TRBD2. CDR1 and CDR2 (germline): SGDLS, YYNGEE. The CDR3 totals 15 residues. Unmatched junction bases numbered 4, after V lost 3 bases and J lost 2 bases.

This chain links TRBV18 with TRBJ2-1; D is ambiguous. Looked up from germline, CDR1 is KGHSH and CDR2 is LQKENI. Trimming took 3 bases from V and 7 from J, leaving 13 bases between them. CDR3 length: 14 residues. CDR3 sequence reads: CASSPSTAENEQFF. The CDR3 nucleotides read TGTGCCAGCTCACCTAGTACGGCTGAAAATGAGCAGTTCTTC.

The rearrangement uses TRBV5-1 and TRBJ2-3; D perhaps matches TRBD2 (5 bases). Per the germline V gene, CDR1 is SGHRS and CDR2 is YFSETQ. The CDR3 is 14 amino acids. V dropped 5 bases and J dropped 2 bases, with 12 bases sitting between them. In DNA, the CDR3 is TGCGCCAGCAGGAGGGTTAGTACCACAGATACGCAGTATTTT. Translation: CASRRVSTTDTQYF.